The text below deals with one T cell receptor (beta chain). This record comes from a study of CD8 T cells in Susac syndrome. Random hexamers were used to reverse transcribe about 0.5 to 1 ug of RNA. Amplification of TCR beta CDR3 spanned 54 Vbeta and 13 Jbeta via immunoSEQ multiplex PCR. One entry per CDR3 protein, called by TCRdb with MiXCR from the immunoSEQ multiplex PCR reads. The data hold 180,000 or so distinct CDR3 sequences, with more than 90% observed a single time. The T cells that were sequenced for TCR beta were CD8+ and CD4+ cells from blood. TEMRA cells were FACS-enriched, unlike CD8+ and CD4+ T cells, which were negatively isolated. Sequenced sample: CD4+ T cells from PBMCs. The sequence was collected from a human donor with multiple sclerosis.

The CDR3 spells CASSRGAGTEAFF. DNA for the CDR3: TGTGCCAGCAGCCGGGGGGCGGGCACTGAAGCTTTCTTT. V gene TRBV4-2 combines with J gene TRBJ1-1, with a weak D call TRBD1 (6 bases). The germline V and J ends were trimmed by 4 bases and 4 bases, with 10 bases remaining between them. The CDR3 sequence is 13 residues long. Germline V gene lookup returns CDR1 LGHNA and CDR2 YNFKEQ.